This is a list of T cell receptor beta chains from one sample in a study of cytomegalovirus exposure and HLA in healthy donors. The table came from immunoSEQ multiplex PCR; TCRdb's copy has only in-frame clones and leaves some out. The table includes 150,000 to 200,000 clones, roughly 82% detected once. Sequencing was done on a sample of PBMCs. The receptors shown here come from a man aged 18 to 30 in good health and CMV-seropositive. The CDR3 runs from the conserved cysteine through the conserved F or W. D genes are given only for firm matches. Clone size is given for some rows only: seen once, a few or many times, or a class if the clone is expanded.

size,V,D,J,DNA,CDR3
.,TRBV28,TRBD2,TRBJ2-2,TGTGCCAGCAGTTTTTTAGCGGGAGAACCCGGGGAGCTGTTTTTT,CASSFLAGEPGELFF
once,TRBV9,.,TRBJ2-1,TGTGCCAGCAGCTCGAGCCCCAAGACGGGACTCAACAATGAGCAGTTCTTC,CASSSSPKTGLNNEQFF
once,TRBV5-1,.,TRBJ1-4,TGCGCCAGCTCGGAGGGACCCACGGCTAATGAAAAACTGTTTTTT,CASSEGPTANEKLFF
.,TRBV20-1,TRBD2,TRBJ2-1,TGCAGCGGGGCGGGAGTTGAGCAGTTCTTC,CSGAGVEQFF
.,TRBV13,.,TRBJ2-1,TGTGCCAGCAGCTTAGAGCCGGATGAGCAGTTCTTC,CASSLEPDEQFF
few,TRBV6-4,.,TRBJ2-2,TGTGCCAGCAGTGACTCGAGGAGTCACACCGGGGAGCTGTTTTTT,CASSDSRSHTGELFF
once,TRBV25-1,TRBD2,TRBJ2-2,TGTGCCAGTTCACTAGCGGGAGGGCTGAAGGGCGGGGAGCTGTTTTTT,CASSLAGGLKGGELFF
few,TRBV28,.,TRBJ1-5,TGTGCCAGCAGTTTATCTGAAAGCCGGCCCCAGCATTTT,CASSLSESRPQHF
.,TRBV2,.,TRBJ2-1,TGTGCCAGCGGGTGGGAGACCTACAATGAGCAGTTCTTC,CASGWETYNEQFF
.,TRBV28,TRBD1,TRBJ2-7,TGTGCCAGCACCCTAGACAGGGGTTCCACCTACGAGCAGTACTTC,CASTLDRGSTYEQYF
.,TRBV21-1,.,TRBJ2-2,TGTGCCAGCAGCGGAGGCCCCGGGGAGCTGTTTTTT,CASSGGPGELFF
.,TRBV5-1,.,TRBJ1-3,TGCGCCAGCAGCGGGGGGGGAAACACCATATATTTT,CASSGGGNTIYF
.,TRBV27,.,TRBJ2-1,TGTGCCAGCGGACTAAACGGAGTTAGCTCCTACAATGAGCAGTTCTTC,CASGLNGVSSYNEQFF
.,TRBV6-5,TRBD2,TRBJ2-7,TGTGCCAGCAGGGGGCTAGCGGGAGGACTCTACGAGCAGTACTTC,CASRGLAGGLYEQYF
.,TRBV6-1,.,TRBJ1-2,TGTGCCAGCAGGTCACGGTTTGGTAATGGCTACACCTTC,CASRSRFGNGYTF
.,TRBV6-4,TRBD1,TRBJ2-1,TGTGCCAGCAGTCCCGTACCGGGACAGGGGCGTGATGAGCAGTTCTTC,CASSPVPGQGRDEQFF
.,TRBV11-2,.,TRBJ2-7,TGTGCCAGCAGCTCATCAGGGCGTCAGTACTTC,CASSSSGRQYF
.,TRBV5-5,.,TRBJ1-1,TGTGCCAGCAGCTTGTGGCTGAACACTGAAGCTTTCTTT,CASSLWLNTEAFF
.,TRBV6-6,TRBD2,TRBJ2-7,TGTGCCAGCAGCCTACCGGGACTAGGGACGTACGAGCAGTACTTC,CASSLPGLGTYEQYF
.,TRBV7-3,TRBD1,TRBJ2-1,TGTGCCAGCAGCCCGGGACAGGGGGCGCTTGAGCAGTTCTTC,CASSPGQGALEQFF
.,TRBV29-1,.,TRBJ1-4,TGCAGCGTCCAGGTCCTTAATGAAAAACTGTTTTTT,CSVQVLNEKLFF
.,TRBV11-2,.,TRBJ2-7,TGTGCCAGCAGCGCCCTCCGGGACTCCTACGAGCAGTACTTC,CASSALRDSYEQYF
.,TRBV27,.,TRBJ1-5,TGTGCCAGCCAGGGGAAGGGGCTCGAACCCCAGCATTTT,CASQGKGLEPQHF
.,TRBV27,TRBD2,TRBJ2-1,TGTGCCAGCAGTTTGGGGGGGGTCGATGAGCAGTTCTTC,CASSLGGVDEQFF
.,TRBV10-2,.,TRBJ2-4,TGCGCCAGCAGTTCGGGACAACTTACGACCAAAAACATTCAGTACTTC,CASSSGQLTTKNIQYF
.,TRBV27,TRBD2,TRBJ2-3,TGTGCCAGCTCGCTAGCGGGAGAGGATACGCAGTATTTT,CASSLAGEDTQYF
.,TRBV6-1,.,TRBJ1-4,TGTGCCAGCAGTGAAGTTCGGGGGGCAACTAATGAAAAACTGTTTTTT,CASSEVRGATNEKLFF
.,TRBV19,.,TRBJ2-7,TGTGCCAGTACCCCGGCAGGCCGCGAGCAGTACTTC,CASTPAGREQYF
.,TRBV12-5,.,TRBJ2-1,TGTGCTAGTGGTTTGGTATTGAGCGGAACCTACAATGAGCAGTTCTTC,CASGLVLSGTYNEQFF
.,TRBV4-3,.,TRBJ1-1,TGCGCCAGCAGCCAAGATACAGTGAACACTGAAGCTTTCTTT,CASSQDTVNTEAFF
.,TRBV5-4,.,TRBJ1-2,TGTGCCAGCAGCACAGACAAGATCTATGGCTACACCTTC,CASSTDKIYGYTF
.,TRBV30,.,TRBJ2-1,TGTGCCTGGAGTGTAGGAGGGGCCAATGAGCAGTTCTTC,CAWSVGGANEQFF
.,TRBV9,.,TRBJ2-1,TGTGCCAGCAGCGTAGCAGGGCGTAGCTCCTACAATGAGCAGTTCTTC,CASSVAGRSSYNEQFF
.,TRBV30,.,TRBJ1-5,TGTGCCTGGAGTGTAGGACGGGATCGACAGCCCCAGCATTTT,CAWSVGRDRQPQHF
.,TRBV29-1,TRBD1,TRBJ1-1,TGCAGTACAGGGGACCAAGAAGCTTTCTTT,CSTGDQEAFF
few,TRBV5-4,.,TRBJ2-7,TGTGCCAGCAGCTCTACAGAAGCCTACGAGCAGTACTTC,CASSSTEAYEQYF
few,TRBV10-3,.,TRBJ1-5,TGTGCCACCGGGGGGGGAGGGCAGCCCCAGCATTTT,CATGGGGQPQHF
.,TRBV14,TRBD2,TRBJ2-1,TGTGCCAGCAGCCAAGTACGGCTAGCGGGAGAGACTGAGCAGTTCTTC,CASSQVRLAGETEQFF
.,TRBV4-1,.,TRBJ2-1,TGCGCCAGCAGCCTTGGACTCACCTACAATGAGCAGTTCTTC,CASSLGLTYNEQFF
.,TRBV7-8,.,TRBJ2-5,TGTGCCAGCAGCTTATCTAGGGGGTTCCTCCAAGAGACCCAGTACTTC,CASSLSRGFLQETQYF
.,TRBV4-2,TRBD2,TRBJ2-7,TGTGCCAGCAGCCAAGATTCAAGCGGGAGCGACGAGCAGTACTTC,CASSQDSSGSDEQYF
.,TRBV7-9,.,TRBJ2-2,TGTGCCAGCAGCTTGGGTCTCCTAGCGCTTAACACCGGGGAGCTGTTTTTT,CASSLGLLALNTGELFF
.,TRBV4-1,TRBD1,TRBJ1-2,TGCGCCAGCAGCCGAGATTATTGGACAGGGGGCTCTGACTATGGCTACACCTTC,CASSRDYWTGGSDYGYTF
few,TRBV20-1,.,TRBJ1-1,TGCAGTGCTAGAGAAAAGGACATGGCTTTCTTT,CSAREKDMAFF
.,TRBV27,TRBD1,TRBJ1-2,TGTGCCAGCAGTCTCCGCGGACAGGGCGACTATGGCTACACCTTC,CASSLRGQGDYGYTF
.,TRBV6-5,.,TRBJ1-2,TGTGCCAGCAGTCCAACAGCCTATGGCTACACCTTC,CASSPTAYGYTF
.,TRBV7-3,TRBD2,TRBJ2-7,TGTGCCAGCAGCCCTAGCGGATATTCCTACGAGCAGTACTTC,CASSPSGYSYEQYF
.,TRBV7-2,.,TRBJ2-7,TGTGCCAGCAGCCTTAGCGGAACAAGGGAGTACTTC,CASSLSGTREYF
.,TRBV15,.,TRBJ2-7,TGTGCCACCAGCAGGGGGCGAGTCGCAGTGCAGTACTTC,CATSRGRVAVQYF
.,TRBV6-5,.,TRBJ2-7,TGTGCCAGCAGCGATATTAGGGGGATTTCGGTCGAGCAGTACTTC,CASSDIRGISVEQYF
few,TRBV5-4,.,TRBJ1-3,TGTGCCAGCAGCTTTATGGCCGGCGGCACCATATATTTT,CASSFMAGGTIYF
few,TRBV7-9,.,TRBJ2-7,TGTGCCAGCAGCTTTGGCCCGTCGGAGCAGTACTTC,CASSFGPSEQYF
.,TRBV25-1,.,TRBJ2-2,TGTGCCAGCAGTGAATCCTCAGGTATTTCCGGGGAGCTGTTTTTT,CASSESSGISGELFF
.,TRBV6-4,TRBD1,TRBJ2-3,TGTGCCAGCAGTGGGGGACAGGGCGCAGATACGCAGTATTTT,CASSGGQGADTQYF
.,TRBV29-1,.,TRBJ1-1,TGCAGCGCCCATACAGGACCCAAAGCTTTCTTT,CSAHTGPKAFF
.,TRBV4-3,.,TRBJ2-1,TGCGCCAGCAGCCAAGGCACTAGGGCGGACAATGAGCAGTTCTTC,CASSQGTRADNEQFF
.,TRBV14,TRBD1,TRBJ2-7,TGTGCCAGCAGCCACACAGGGGGCTACAACGAGCAGTACTTC,CASSHTGGYNEQYF